This T cell receptor beta chain was documented in a study of cytomegalovirus exposure and HLA in healthy donors. Study at large: Findings of an earlier analysis included 90 million to 120 million unique TCR beta sequences from some 180 million T cells.

Points on this clone: The antigen remains undetermined.

Healthy bone marrow donors formed the donor group. General observations from the study: Researchers catalogued about 160 TCR beta chains as cytomegalovirus-associated. A few of the chains that were CMV-associated were confirmed in vitro to be specific for CMV antigens.

The germline gives CDR1 MGHRA, CDR2 YSYEKL. This CDR3 comprises 16 residues. V lost 2 bases and J lost 7; bases outside the gene matches: 9. The PCR employed 60 Vbeta primers together with 13 Jbeta primers. The table came from immunoSEQ multiplex PCR; TCRdb's copy has only in-frame clones and leaves some out. The sample consists of 95,000 to 150,000 clones, 15% of them appearing once. Sequencing was performed on PBMCs. The receptor comes from a woman aged 18-29 years in good health and CMV-seronegative. The rearrangement uses TRBV4-1 and TRBJ1-5; 9 bases line up with TRBD1. In DNA, the CDR3 is TGCGCCAGCAGCCAAACCACAGGGGGCGCAGGGCAGCCCCAGCATTTT. Its protein is CASSQTTGGAGQPQHF.